This entry lists 30 T cell receptor beta chains sequenced from one sample in a study of long-term antiretroviral therapy in people with HIV. Sequencing used immunoSEQ v3.0 at survey level. Sequenced by immunoSEQ multiplex PCR; TCRdb stores in-frame clones only, minus some. This sample has 20,000 or so clones, with 84% found just once. Specimen: unsorted PBMCs, collected 5.9 years after starting antiretroviral therapy. Receptor source: a man aged 30-40 years with HIV.

The chain joins TRBV19 to TRBJ1-1; D is uncertain. V lost 6 bases, J lost 3 bases, and 11 bases lay in between. The germline CDR1 and CDR2 sequences are LNHDA and SQIVND (reference sequence). The CDR3 is 13 amino acids. CDR3 coding DNA: TGTGCCAGTAGCCTTCGGGGTGACACTGAAGCTTTCTTT. Translated: CASSLRGDTEAFF.

The chain is built from TRBV7-8 and TRBJ2-5; D not resolved. CDR3 length: 15 residues. Germline V CDR1 and CDR2: SGHVS, FQNEAQ. V was pared by 0 bases and J by 4 bases, with 12 bases between. CDR3 sequence (DNA): TGTGCCAGCAGCTTAGCGGCAACCCCCACAGAGACCCAGTACTTC. Protein: CASSLAATPTETQYF. Full variable domain (remainder filled in from reference TRBV7-8 and TRBJ2-5): GAGVSQSPRYKVAKRGQDVALRCDPISGHVSLFWYQQALGQGPEFLTYFQNEAQLDKSGLPSDRFFAERPEGSVSTLKIQRTQQEDSAVYLCASSLAATPTETQYFGPGTRLLVL.

This sequence joins TRBV7-2 and TRBJ1-1; possibly TRBD1 for D (6 bases). V lost 2 bases and J lost 3, with 16 bases in between. This CDR3 spans 16 amino acids. From germline, CDR1 is SGHTA and CDR2 FQGNSA. CDR3 nucleotides: TGTGCCAGCAGCTTAACTCCAAAGGGGGTGGACACTGAAGCTTTCTTT. Protein product: CASSLTPKGVDTEAFF.

J is TRBJ2-1 and V is TRBV7-3, with 13 bases fitting TRBD2. The CDR3 consists of 18 residues. Germline CDR1 and CDR2: SGHTA and FQGTGA. V lost 5 bases and J lost 11; bases outside the gene matches: 18. For the CDR3, the DNA is TGTGCCAGCAGCCTATCCGGGACTAGCGGGACCAAATTTATGAAGCAGTTCTTC. Its translation: CASSLSGTSGTKFMKQFF.

CDR3 bases: TGTGCCAGCAGCCCCACCACGCCGGGACAGGGAAAAAAGGACACTGAAGCTTTCTTT. Protein: CASSPTTPGQGKKDTEAFF. The chain has TRBV21-1 and TRBJ1-1; TRBD1, the D gene given by the table, was not confirmed from the DNA. TRBV21-1 is a pseudogene segment. The CDR3 is made up of 19 amino acids.

CDR3 region: CASSPTPTGINTGELFF. In DNA, the CDR3 is TGTGCCAGCAGCCCAACACCTACAGGGATCAACACCGGGGAGCTGTTTTTT. The V and J genes are TRBV7-8 and TRBJ2-2; perhaps TRBD1 as D (6 bases). The CDR3 covers 17 residues. Germline CDR1 is SGHVS and CDR2 is FQNEAQ. Trimming shortened V by 5 bases and J by 2 bases, and 18 bases separated the two germline ends.

V is TRBV2 and J is TRBJ2-7; possible D gene TRBD1, 5 bases. V lost 7 bases and J 3 bases, leaving 10 bases between the germline ends. The germline V gene encodes CDR1 SNHLY and CDR2 FYNNEI. This CDR3 contains 12 residues. CDR3 bases: TGTGCCAGCAATGGCCAGGGCTACGAGCAGTACTTC. It encodes CASNGQGYEQYF.

V usage is TRBV5-6 and J usage is TRBJ2-7, with 14 bases matching TRBD2. This CDR3 is 15 amino acids long. Trimming cost V 3 bases and J 6 bases; bases outside gene matches: 5. Germline assignment: CDR1 SGHDT and CDR2 YYEEEE. The CDR3 protein is CASSWGLAGESEQYF. The CDR3 DNA is TGTGCCAGCAGCTGGGGACTAGCGGGAGAAAGCGAGCAGTACTTC.

The J gene is TRBJ1-1, the V gene TRBV4-3; D gene unclear. Trimming shortened V by 0 bases and J by 3 bases, and 8 bases separated the two germline ends. Germline V gives CDR1 LGHNA, CDR2 YSLEER. The CDR3 length is 14 residues. The CDR3 nucleotides read TGCGCCAGCAGCCAAGATACAGCCTACACTGAAGCTTTCTTT. It encodes CASSQDTAYTEAFF.

This clone was counted once. This chain's CDR3 is CASSQEGGTYNEQFF. DNA for the CDR3: TGCGCCAGCAGCCAAGAGGGGGGCACCTACAATGAGCAGTTCTTC. The chain recombines TRBV4-3 with TRBJ2-1, with D possibly being TRBD1 or TRBD2 (6 bases each). Trimming removed 0 bases from V and 2 bases from J, with 8 bases in between. Germline CDR1 LGHNA, CDR2 YSLEER. The CDR3 is 15 residues long.

The rearrangement uses TRBV4-1 and TRBJ2-3, with D hard to call. Trimming removed 0 bases at V and 2 bases at J, with 6 bases between. This CDR3 has 14 residues. Germline V gives CDR1 MGHRA, CDR2 YSYEKL. In DNA, the CDR3 is TGCGCCAGCAGCCAAGAGGGCCCCACAGATACGCAGTATTTT. This gives the protein CASSQEGPTDTQYF.

CDR3 protein: CASSPGSSNYNEQFF. The CDR3, as DNA: TGTGCCAGCAGCCCCGGTAGCTCGAACTACAATGAGCAGTTCTTC. The V call is TRBV7-3, the J call TRBJ2-1; D remains unclear. Trimming took off 5 bases at V and 3 bases at J, with 14 bases between the two ends. The CDR3 totals 15 residues. In germline, CDR1 is SGHTA, CDR2 FQGTGA.

This CDR3 reads CASSVRAGGGNTIYF. The CDR3 DNA follows: TGTGCCAGCAGCGTACGGGCAGGGGGAGGAAACACCATATATTTT. This chain joins TRBV9 and TRBJ1-3, with 7 bases lining up with TRBD1. There are 15 residues in the CDR3. V shed 1 base, J shed 4 bases, and the junction held 5 bases outside the gene matches. Germline CDR1 is SGDLS and CDR2 is YYNGEE. The whole variable domain, filled in from reference TRBV9 and TRBJ1-3, reads DSGVTQTPKHLITATGQRVTLRCSPRSGDLSVYWYQQSLDQGLQFLIQYYNGEERAKGNILERFSAQQFPDLHSELNLSSLELGDSALYFCASSVRAGGGNTIYFGEGSWLTVV.

This clone was detected only once. This chain connects TRBV7-9 to TRBJ1-4, with D possibly being TRBD1 (6 bases). Trimming took off 5 bases at V and 3 bases at J, with 19 bases between the two ends. CDR3 length: 17 residues. The germline V gene encodes CDR1 SEHNR and CDR2 FQNEAQ (reference sequence). CDR3 nucleotides: TGTGCCAGCAGCGCCATCGGACAGACGGGAGCTAATGAAAAACTGTTTTTT. It translates to CASSAIGQTGANEKLFF.

The CDR3 sequence: CASSLGTGELFF. The CDR3, as DNA: TGTGCCAGCAGCTTAGGGACCGGGGAGCTGTTTTTT. The chain recombines TRBV7-6 with TRBJ2-2; D gene unclear. Germline V CDR1 and CDR2: SGHVS, FNYEAQ. This CDR3 is built from 12 residues. The V gene lost 1 base and the J gene lost 5 bases, with 2 bases spanning the gap.

The chain employs TRBV5-4 and TRBJ1-3; maybe TRBD1 (6 bases). CDR1 and CDR2 from the germline V gene are SGHNT and YYREEE (reference sequence). CDR3 size: 13 residues. The ends were cut back, 4 bases at V and 4 bases at J, with 9 bases in the middle. CDR3 sequence: CASSVGQGNTIYF. The CDR3 DNA follows: TGTGCCAGCAGCGTAGGACAGGGAAACACCATATATTTT.

The chain combines TRBV14 with TRBJ1-2; D is unresolved. The germline V gene encodes CDR1 SGHDN and CDR2 FVKESK. V lost 4 bases and J 1 base, leaving 10 bases between the germline ends. The CDR3 has 14 residues. This CDR3 reads CASSRGSNNYGYTF. The CDR3 DNA reads TGTGCCAGCAGCCGAGGTTCTAATAACTATGGCTACACCTTC. Full variable domain (missing parts from reference TRBV14 and TRBJ1-2): EAGVTQFPSHSVIEKGQTVTLRCDPISGHDNLYWYRRVMGKEIKFLLHFVKESKQDESGMPNNRFLAERTGGTYSTLKVQPAELEDSGVYFCASSRGSNNYGYTFGSGTRLTVV.

The J gene is TRBJ1-1, the V gene TRBV25-1, with 11 bases fitting TRBD1. This CDR3 region has 17 residues. J gave up 0 bases and V 7 bases, and 10 bases lay outside the gene matches. CDR1 is MGHDK, CDR2 SYGVNS, per germline. CDR3 in DNA: TGTGCCAGCAAGGGGACAGGGGGGGCCCGGGTGAACACTGAAGCTTTCTTT. Encoded protein: CASKGTGGARVNTEAFF.

The chain has TRBV10-3 and TRBJ1-4; D possibly corresponds to TRBD1 (5 bases). Germline V CDR1 and CDR2: ENHRY, SYGVKD. The CDR3 runs 15 residues. V was cut by 11 bases and J by 2 bases, with 18 bases left in between. The CDR3 sequence: CAARDGGITNEKLFF. CDR3 DNA: TGTGCCGCCCGGGACGGTGGCATTACTAATGAAAAACTGTTTTTT.

This rearrangement joins TRBV27 to TRBJ2-1, with D possibly TRBD1 on 5 matching bases. The CDR3 consists of 14 residues. The V gene's germline CDR1 is MNHEY and CDR2 SMNVEV (reference sequence). Trimming removed 0 bases at V and 9 bases at J, with 12 bases between. The chain's CDR3 is CASSLSGQGTEQFF. CDR3 sequence (DNA): TGTGCCAGCAGTTTATCCGGACAAGGTACTGAGCAGTTCTTC.

CDR3 bases: TGTGCCAGCAGCTTGGGTAGTTTGGACAGTCGTACGCCCCAGCATTTT. It codes for CASSLGSLDSRTPQHF. The chain uses TRBV5-6 and TRBJ1-5; TRBD1 is a possible D gene (6 bases). V lost 0 bases, J lost 9 bases, and 19 bases lay in between. This CDR3 region has 16 residues. CDR1 and CDR2 from the germline V gene are SGHDT and YYEEEE.

The gene calls are TRBV6-5 and TRBJ2-2; D possibly uses TRBD1 or TRBD2 (6 bases each). There are 14 residues in the CDR3. V lost 5 bases and J lost 9, with 16 bases in between. Germline V gene lookup returns CDR1 MNHEY and CDR2 SVGAGI. The CDR3 bases are TGTGCCAGCAGTCCCCTGGGGGGCGGGAGGGAGCTGTTTTTT. Amino acids: CASSPLGGGRELFF.

The V gene is TRBV5-6, the J gene TRBJ1-4; D unclear. Trimming took 2 bases from V and 0 from J, leaving 11 bases between them. Germline V lookup: CDR1 SGHDT, CDR2 YYEEEE. The CDR3 runs to 16 residues. The CDR3 here is CASSLTYRATNEKLFF. The CDR3 DNA sequence: TGTGCCAGCAGCTTAACCTACAGAGCAACTAATGAAAAACTGTTTTTT.

This chain connects TRBV7-2 to TRBJ2-7; a possible D gene is TRBD1 (5 bases). Germline assignment: CDR1 SGHTA and CDR2 FQGNSA. V shed 8 bases and J shed 0 bases, with 14 bases lying between them. The CDR3 has 14 residues. This chain's CDR3 is CASGRQTSSYEQYF. The CDR3 coding sequence is TGTGCCAGCGGTAGACAGACGAGCTCCTACGAGCAGTACTTC.

This chain connects TRBV10-3 to TRBJ2-5; 7 bases fit TRBD2. J gave up 5 bases and V 6 bases, and 12 bases lay outside the gene matches. This CDR3 is built from 15 residues. Germline lookup yields CDR1 ENHRY and CDR2 SYGVKD. CDR3 nucleotide sequence: TGTGCCATCAGCGATCATCTAGCGGCCTTCGAGACCCAGTACTTC. This translates into CAISDHLAAFETQYF.

This chain joins TRBV11-3 and TRBJ2-2, with TRBD2 identical over 11 bases. The length of the CDR3 is 17 residues. Per germline, CDR1 SGHNT and CDR2 YENEEA. The V segment lost 3 bases and the J segment 2 bases; nucleotides outside the gene matches: 5. This CDR3 is CASSLASGRTNTGELFF. Here the CDR3 DNA reads TGTGCCAGCAGCTTGGCTAGCGGGAGGACTAACACCGGGGAGCTGTTTTTT.

V and J are TRBV10-3 and TRBJ2-2, with D possibly being TRBD1 (5 bases). CDR1 and CDR2 (germline): ENHRY, SYGVKD. The length of the CDR3 is 14 residues. Trimming removed 2 bases from V and 6 bases from J, with 10 bases in between. CDR3: CAISEAQGAGELFF. The CDR3 coding sequence is TGTGCCATCAGTGAGGCGCAGGGCGCCGGGGAGCTGTTTTTT.

Remarks on this clone: The same CDR3 also results from other DNA sequences found in this sample. The chain couples TRBV29-1 to TRBJ2-7, with unresolved D. Germline V gene sequence: CDR1 SQVTM, CDR2 ANQGSEA. Deletions cut 5 bases from V and 0 bases from J, with 8 bases between. The CDR3 is 12 amino acids. CDR3 protein: CSVRASSYEQYF. In DNA form, the CDR3 reads TGCAGCGTTCGGGCAAGCTCCTACGAGCAGTACTTC.

The chain is built from TRBV7-8 and TRBJ2-3; 8 bases agree with TRBD2. In germline, CDR1 is SGHVS, CDR2 FQNEAQ. V lost 1 base to trimming and J lost 0 bases; unmatched junction nucleotides: 3. This CDR3 is 16 amino acids long. CDR3 loop: CASSLGGRTSTDTQYF. The DNA for the CDR3 is TGTGCCAGCAGCTTAGGCGGGAGGACTAGCACAGATACGCAGTATTTT.

V is TRBV9 and J is TRBJ1-1; D gene unclear. Per the germline V gene, CDR1 is SGDLS and CDR2 is YYNGEE. With 0 bases removed from V and 0 bases from J, the gap between germline ends came to 6 bases. This CDR3 is 14 amino acids long. DNA for the CDR3: TGTGCCAGCAGCGTAGGAAGGATGAACACTGAAGCTTTCTTT. This gives the protein CASSVGRMNTEAFF.